The sequence of this T cell receptor beta chain was determined in a study of cytomegalovirus exposure and HLA in healthy donors. Background on the study: Assignment to the Caucasian-associated ancestry cluster applied to over 70% of the approximately 420 genotyped donors. Findings and limits, study-wide: Productive status was seen about 87% or about 30% of the time for most TCR beta V segments in an earlier analysis.

With 60 Vbeta and 13 Jbeta primers, the PCR was carried out. Libraries were prepared by immunoSEQ multiplex PCR; TCRdb keeps only in-frame clonotypes and omits some of them. The sample has under 130,000 clones; around 63% are singletons. The trim removed 0 bases at V and 0 bases at J, leaving 2 bases unmatched. This CDR3 is built from 15 residues. Germline lookup yields CDR1 SGDLS and CDR2 YYNGEE. This clone was detected ten times or more. Its antigen is unidentified. Sequencing was done on a sample of PBMCs. V and J are TRBV9 and TRBJ1-1; TRBD1 matches 7 bases. This receptor was taken from a young man in good health and CMV-seronegative. This chain's CDR3 is CASSVVQGMNTEAFF. The CDR3 region has the DNA TGTGCCAGCAGCGTAGTACAGGGGATGAACACTGAAGCTTTCTTT. Supplemented by reference TRBV9 and TRBJ1-1, the full variable domain reads DSGVTQTPKHLITATGQRVTLRCSPRSGDLSVYWYQQSLDQGLQFLIQYYNGEERAKGNILERFSAQQFPDLHSELNLSSLELGDSALYFCASSVVQGMNTEAFFGQGTRLTVV.